Below are 13 T cell receptor beta chains sequenced from a single sample in a study of tumor and adjacent non-tumor tissue in lung cancer. The library came from three nested PCR rounds adapted from ARM-PCR protocols. TCRdb re-called the multiplex PCR reads with MiXCR, one entry per CDR3 protein. This sample carries more than 60,000 distinct CDR3 sequences, roughly 73% of them seen once, and the ten largest clones take around 12%. This sample's RNA came from whole unsorted tissue. Material for sequencing was lung tumor tissue. The receptors were sampled from a woman aged 45 to 65 with non-small cell lung cancer.

As regards this clonotype: The conserved closing phenylalanine or tryptophan is absent in this CDR3, likely reflecting a read error. CDR3 in amino acids: CASRVGTGREETQYY. The DNA of the CDR3 is TGTGCCAGCAGAGTTGGGACAGGGAGGGAAGAGACCCAGTACTAC. This rearrangement joins TRBV7-8 to TRBJ2-5; 9 nucleotides line up with TRBD1. CDR3 length: 15 residues. Per the germline V gene, CDR1 is SGHVS and CDR2 is FQNEAQ. The V segment lost 6 bases and the J segment 3 bases; nucleotides outside the gene matches: 8.

As for this clonotype: At one boundary the junction diverges from the germline segment, which might be a read error. J is TRBJ1-1 and V is TRBV12-3 or TRBV12-4, with a weak D call TRBD1 (5 bases). The CDR3 sequence is 13 residues long. CDR3 in DNA: TGTACCAGCACACTCCAGGGTGATTCTGAAGCTTTCTTT. The encoded protein is CTSTLQGDSEAFF.

Comments on this clonotype: The junction shows a germline mismatch at one end, possibly a read error. The chain links TRBV6-6 to TRBJ1-1, with D possibly being TRBD1 (5 bases). Germline lookup yields CDR1 MNHNY and CDR2 SVGAGI (reference sequence). The length of the CDR3 is 14 residues. CDR3 sequence (DNA): TGTGCCAGCAGTCCCGGGACGGCTAACATTGAAGCTTTCTTT. It yields the protein CASSPGTANIEAFF.

This chain uses TRBV29-1 with TRBJ1-1; D is uncertain. Per germline, CDR1 SQVTM and CDR2 ANQGSEA. V shed 1 base and J shed 10 bases, with 25 bases lying between them. The length of the CDR3 is 16 residues. CDR3 in DNA: TGCAGCGTTGAAGGGACCCCAATCGCTTTAGACGCTGGAGCTTTCTTT. It specifies CSVEGTPIALDAGAFF.

On this clonotype itself: One end of the junction does not line up with germline, which may come from a read error. V and J are TRBV11-2 and TRBJ2-5; no clear D. This CDR3 is 14 amino acids long. Looked up from germline, CDR1 is SGHAT and CDR2 is FQNNGV. The CDR3 is CASSRAPPGEIQYF. The CDR3, as DNA: TGTGCCAGCAGTCGGGCCCCCCCTGGAGAGATCCAATATTTC.

V and J are TRBV11-2 and TRBJ2-3, with a tentative D call TRBD2 (6 bases). The CDR3 loop spans 15 amino acids. Trimming removed 5 bases from V and 0 bases from J, with 12 bases in between. Germline assignment: CDR1 SGHAT and CDR2 FQNNGV. The CDR3 DNA sequence: TGTGCCAGCAGCCCCTTAGGGACTAGCACAGATACGCAGTATTTT. Protein: CASSPLGTSTDTQYF.

A remark on this clonotype: A junction boundary mismatches the germline segment, possibly from a read error. The chain uses TRBV20-1 and TRBJ1-2, with 7 bases aligning to TRBD1. Germline V lookup: CDR1 DFQATT, CDR2 SNEGSKA (reference sequence). The CDR3 contains 14 residues. This chain's CDR3 is CSAPPDRAMGGCTF. Written as DNA, the CDR3 is TGCAGTGCTCCGCCCGACAGGGCTATGGGTGGCTGCACCTTC.

Concerning this clonotype: An end of the junction differs from the germline gene, which may be a read error. The chain combines TRBV7-9 with TRBJ2-3, with 7 bases identical to TRBD2. In germline, CDR1 is SEHNR, CDR2 FQNEAQ (reference sequence). This CDR3 spans 14 amino acids. The CDR3 DNA sequence: TGTGTCAGCAGTCGCGCGGGAGTGTCAAATACGCAATATTTT. Translated: CVSSRAGVSNTQYF.

On this clonotype itself: This CDR3 fails to terminate in the conserved phenylalanine or tryptophan, so it likely reflects a read error. This chain connects TRBV29-1 to TRBJ1-1; maybe TRBD1 (5 bases). From germline, CDR1 is SQVTM and CDR2 ANQGSEA. CDR3 length: 14 residues. As DNA, the CDR3 is TGCAGTACCTCACCGGGGCTCATCGACACTGAAGCTTTCATT. It encodes CSTSPGLIDTEAFI.

The rearrangement joins TRBV12-3 or TRBV12-4 to TRBJ2-2, with a tentative D call TRBD1 (5 bases). The CDR3 covers 13 residues. V lost 6 bases to trimming and J lost 7 bases, with 12 bases between them. In nucleotides, the CDR3 is TGTGCCAGCAGACGACAGTGTGTCGGGGAGCTGTTTTTT. It translates to CASRRQCVGELFF.

Concerning this clonotype itself: A much bigger clone sits one base away, suggesting this may be a read error. The chain recombines TRBV20-1 with TRBJ2-3; perhaps TRBD1 as D (5 bases). Looked up from germline, CDR1 is DFQATT and CDR2 is SNEGSKA (reference sequence). There are 15 residues in the CDR3. As DNA, the CDR3 is TGCAGTGTTAGAGATCTTGGCAGGGATGCAGATACGCAGTATTTT. Amino acids: CSVRDLGRDADTQYF.

This chain uses TRBV20-1 with TRBJ2-7; D remains unclear. CDR1 and CDR2 (germline): DFQATT, SNEGSKA (reference sequence). This CDR3 has 12 residues. V lost 1 base and J 3 bases, leaving 7 bases between the germline ends. The CDR3 reads CSARGDIYEQYF. The DNA for the CDR3 is TGCAGTGCTAGAGGGGATATCTACGAGCAGTACTTC.

On this clonotype: This clone may be a read error of a much larger clone one base away. The CDR3 coding sequence is TGTACCATCAGTGAGGGGGGGACAGAAGCTTTCTTT. This encodes CTISEGGTEAFF. The gene calls are TRBV10-3 and TRBJ1-1, with TRBD1 as a possible D gene (6 bases). The germline gives CDR1 ENHRY, CDR2 SYGVKD. The CDR3 extends over 12 amino acids.